The 23 T cell receptor beta chains listed next were all sequenced from one sample in a study of T-cell reconstitution after alpha-beta-depleted transplantation in children. Unique molecular identifiers featured in how the TCRbeta library was prepared. TCRdb re-called the PCR reads through MiXCR, storing one row per CDR3 protein. The sample lists 120,000 to 150,000 distinct CDR3 sequences; 8.8% were seen once. This sample comprised PBMCs, mostly from graft donor cells, obtained 180 days after TCRalphabeta/CD19-depleted stem cell transplant. The receptors stem from a female patient between 2 and 10 years old who had a stem cell transplant for congenital amegakaryocytic thrombocytopenia, so the T cells may come from the graft donor.

This clonotype was recorded at least ten times. The gene calls are TRBV14 and TRBJ1-6; a possible D gene is TRBD1 (6 bases). Germline V gives CDR1 SGHDN, CDR2 FVKESK. The CDR3 spans 14 residues. V was trimmed by 3 bases and J by 9 bases, leaving 12 bases between them. CDR3 residues: CASSQGAMRSPLHF. The CDR3 nucleotides are TGTGCCAGCAGCCAGGGGGCTATGCGTTCACCCCTCCACTTT.

In this sample, this clonotype turned up many times. J is TRBJ2-3 and V is TRBV5-1; D call uncertain. Germline loops: CDR1 SGHRS, CDR2 YFSETQ. The CDR3 is 12 amino acids. V was shortened by 0 bases and J by 5 bases, with 4 bases between the two germline ends. CDR3 in DNA: TGCGCCAGCAGCTTGGAAGTAGATACGCAGTATTTT. It translates to CASSLEVDTQYF.

The genes are TRBV18 and TRBJ2-7; D is uncertain. This CDR3 has 12 residues. The ends were cut back, 3 bases at V and 2 bases at J, with 5 bases in the middle. Germline assignment: CDR1 KGHSH and CDR2 LQKENI. This chain's CDR3 is CASSPSAYEQYF. CDR3 nucleotides: TGTGCCAGCTCACCGTCTGCCTACGAGCAGTACTTC.

This clonotype was observed a handful of times. The V and J genes are TRBV7-3 and TRBJ2-3, with TRBD2 as a possible D gene (5 bases). Trimming cost V 0 bases and J 2 bases, with 12 bases left between them. This CDR3 is 16 amino acids long. Germline CDR1 reads SGHTA; CDR2 reads FQGTGA. The CDR3, as DNA: TGTGCCAGCAGCTTAACGGCTAGCAGCTACACAGATACGCAGTATTTT. Encoded protein: CASSLTASSYTDTQYF.

About this clonotype itself: A much larger clone lies a single base off, so this may be a read error. The chain combines TRBV5-1 with TRBJ1-5; D remains ambiguous. Trimming removed 0 bases from V and 8 bases from J, with 15 bases in between. CDR1 SGHRS and CDR2 YFSETQ come from the germline V gene. The CDR3 has 15 amino acids. The CDR3 DNA sequence: TGCGCCAGCAGCTTGGGGCAGGCACCCATAGAGCCCCAGCATTTT. It yields the protein CASSLGQAPIEPQHF.

This clonotype was observed at least ten times. The rearrangement uses TRBV30 and TRBJ1-5; D gene unclear. Trimming took off 0 bases at V and 2 bases at J, with 8 bases between the two ends. Germline V gives CDR1 GTSNPN, CDR2 SVGIG (reference sequence). This CDR3 has 14 amino acids. The CDR3 region has the DNA TGTGCCTGGAGTGTAGACGTCGGCAATCAGCCCCAGCATTTT. Translated, it gives CAWSVDVGNQPQHF.

This clonotype was seen repeatedly, ten times or more. The chain has TRBV19 and TRBJ1-6; 7 nucleotides agree with TRBD1. CDR3 length: 13 amino acids. Trimming at V came to 7 bases and at J to 7 bases, leaving 4 bases not matched to a gene. Germline V gives CDR1 LNHDA, CDR2 SQIVND (reference sequence). As DNA, the CDR3 is TGTGCCAGTACCCCGGGACAGAATTCACCCCTCCACTTT. This codes for CASTPGQNSPLHF.

This clonotype was observed at least ten times. This chain links TRBV28 with TRBJ2-3, with TRBD2 as a possible D gene (6 bases). The V and J ends lost 7 bases and 8 bases respectively, with 16 bases between them. The CDR3 runs to 13 residues. Germline V gene sequence: CDR1 MDHEN, CDR2 SYDVKM. CDR3 residues: CASTGVSTSTQYF. Written as DNA, the CDR3 is TGTGCCAGCACGGGGGTCTCCACGAGTACGCAGTATTTT.

This clonotype was detected a few times. The rearrangement uses TRBV5-1 and TRBJ2-2, with TRBD1 identical over 9 bases. After removal of 4 bases from V and 6 bases from J, the junction contained 10 bases not matched to a gene. The germline CDR1 and CDR2 sequences are SGHRS and YFSETQ. The CDR3 totals 16 residues. In nucleotides, the CDR3 is TGCGCCAGCAGCCTACAACAGGGGGCGGATGCCGGGGAGCTGTTTTTT. It yields the protein CASSLQQGADAGELFF.

In nucleotides, the CDR3 is TGTGCCAGCGGGGGCTCAGAGGGGCGAAATGAGCAGTTCTTC. Translated: CASGGSEGRNEQFF. This chain uses TRBV11-2 with TRBJ2-1; possible D gene TRBD1, 6 bases. V lost 8 bases and J lost 7, with 18 bases in between. The CDR3 runs 14 residues. Germline CDR1 SGHAT, CDR2 FQNNGV.

This clonotype was counted ten times or more. The chain uses TRBV21-1 and TRBJ2-2; the tabulated D call, TRBD1, remains unverified against the DNA. TRBV21-1 is a listed pseudogene. This CDR3 is 17 amino acids long. CDR3 residues: CASSKAGEGTRAGELFF. CDR3 in DNA: TGTGCCAGCAGCAAAGCCGGAGAGGGGACGCGAGCCGGGGAGCTGTTTTTT.

The chain combines TRBV3-1 with TRBJ2-2; D uncertain. V lost 1 base and J 4 bases, leaving 7 bases between the germline ends. CDR1 is LGHDT, CDR2 YNNKEL, per germline (reference sequence). This CDR3 contains 14 residues. This chain's CDR3 is CASSQAPGTGELFF. The DNA for the CDR3 is TGTGCCAGCAGCCAAGCTCCGGGCACCGGGGAGCTGTTTTTT.

This clonotype was observed at least ten times. The V gene is TRBV28, the J gene TRBJ2-7, with D tentatively TRBD1 or TRBD2 (5 bases each). Germline CDR1 MDHEN, CDR2 SYDVKM. The CDR3 covers 18 residues. With 6 bases removed from V and 1 base from J, the gap between germline ends came to 25 bases. The CDR3 region has the DNA TGTGCCAGCAGCCTTAGGACCCTCGGGGCAGGGTTTTCCTACGAGCAGTACTTC. Translated, it gives CASSLRTLGAGFSYEQYF.

This clonotype appeared many times. This chain connects TRBV20-1 to TRBJ2-1; the D is unclear. V lost 2 bases and J lost 3, with 11 bases in between. Germline assignment: CDR1 DFQATT and CDR2 SNEGSKA (reference sequence). This CDR3 has 14 residues. CDR3 DNA: TGCAGTGCTAGACCCCCAACTATCTACAATGAGCAGTTCTTC. Its translation is CSARPPTIYNEQFF.

This clonotype was seen more than once but under ten times. This chain links TRBV5-1 with TRBJ1-2, with 12 bases that match TRBD1. The germline CDR1 and CDR2 sequences are SGHRS and YFSETQ. The CDR3 extends over 15 amino acids. The trim removed 3 bases at V and 5 bases at J, leaving 5 bases unmatched. CDR3 coding DNA: TGCGCCAGCAGCTGGGGACAGGGGGCCTTGTATGGCTACACCTTC. Translating gives CASSWGQGALYGYTF.

The chain employs TRBV12-3 or TRBV12-4 and TRBJ1-2; D is perhaps TRBD1 (5 bases). V gave up 3 bases and J gave up 5 bases, with 10 bases separating them. This CDR3 region has 13 residues. The CDR3 loop reads CASSLYGGYGYTF. CDR3 nucleotides: TGTGCCAGCAGTTTGTACGGGGGATATGGCTACACCTTC.

This clonotype was detected many times. The chain uses TRBV12-3 or TRBV12-4 and TRBJ1-6; D remains ambiguous. The V end was cut by 1 base, the J end by 11 bases, with 9 bases between. This CDR3 comprises 13 residues. The CDR3 DNA sequence: TGTGCCAGCAGTTTAGGGAGCGGTCCACCCCTCCACTTT. Amino acids: CASSLGSGPPLHF.

This clonotype was recorded at least ten times. For the CDR3, the DNA is TGCAGTGCTAGAGTGCCCGCGGGGGAGTACTTC. This codes for CSARVPAGEYF. The chain recombines TRBV20-1 with TRBJ2-7; 7 bases fit TRBD2. The germline V gene has CDR1 DFQATT and CDR2 SNEGSKA (reference sequence). CDR3 length equals 11 residues. V lost 1 base to trimming and J lost 11 bases; unmatched junction nucleotides: 5.

This sequence joins TRBV29-1 and TRBJ1-3, with 8 nucleotides matching TRBD1. After removal of 6 bases from V and 2 bases from J, the junction contained 6 bases not matched to a gene. This CDR3 contains 14 residues. The germline CDR1 and CDR2 sequences are SQVTM and ANQGSEA. DNA of the CDR3: TGCAGCGTCGGAACGACAGGGGCTGGAAACACCATATATTTT. Translating gives CSVGTTGAGNTIYF.

This clonotype has at least ten counts. CDR3 residues: CASSSRQAQETQYF. CDR3 DNA sequence: TGCGCCAGCAGCTCTCGACAGGCCCAAGAGACCCAGTACTTC. This rearrangement joins TRBV5-1 to TRBJ2-5, with D perhaps TRBD1 (6 bases). Germline V CDR1 and CDR2: SGHRS, YFSETQ. V was shortened by 3 bases and J by 1 base, with 10 bases between the two germline ends. The CDR3 spans 14 residues.

This clonotype was seen ten or more times. The rearrangement joins TRBV28 to TRBJ1-2; the D gene is possibly TRBD1 (5 bases). Germline values: CDR1 MDHEN, CDR2 SYDVKM. V lost 6 bases and J 7 bases, leaving 15 bases between the germline ends. The CDR3 has 13 residues. The CDR3 loop reads CASSLQRGAGYTF. As DNA, the CDR3 is TGTGCCAGCAGCCTTCAGAGAGGGGCTGGCTACACCTTC.

As regards this clonotype: Just one base apart from a much larger clone, this may be a read error. The gene calls are TRBV15 and TRBJ2-1, with 10 bases identical to TRBD1. The CDR3 sequence is 17 residues long. Germline-derived CDR1 and CDR2 are LNHNV and YYDKDF (reference sequence). Germline trimming cut 1 base from V and 10 bases from J; bases unmatched to any gene: 13. The DNA of the CDR3 is TGTGCCACCAGCAGAGTTACCTCCGGGACAGGGGTTCAGGAGCAGTTCTTC. Its protein product is CATSRVTSGTGVQEQFF. Full variable domain (rest looked up from reference TRBV15 and TRBJ2-1): DAMVIQNPRYQVTQFGKPVTLSCSQTLNHNVMYWYQQKSSQAPKLLFHYYDKDFNNEADTPDNFQSRRPNTSFCFLDIRSPGLGDTAMYLCATSRVTSGTGVQEQFFGPGTRLTVL.

Many counts were recorded for this clonotype. The chain has TRBV30 and TRBJ2-2, with TRBD1 as a possible D gene (5 bases). Germline values: CDR1 GTSNPN, CDR2 SVGIG (reference sequence). Trimming cost V 5 bases and J 3 bases, with 13 bases left between them. The CDR3 spans 14 residues. CDR3 in amino acids: CAWQKGLDTGELFF. The CDR3 DNA follows: TGTGCCTGGCAGAAGGGGTTGGACACCGGGGAGCTGTTTTTT.